The clone carrying this T cell receptor (beta chain) has ten or more counts. Germline loops: CDR1 SEHNR, CDR2 FQNEAQ (reference sequence). The CDR3 consists of 14 residues. The V and J ends lost 3 bases and 5 bases respectively, with 8 bases between them. The record originates from a study of T cell repertoires in cytomegalovirus infection. Study as a whole: Based on public TCR beta signatures, there were indications of CMV infection and of a matching HLA type.

Using its own MiXCR run on the reads, TCRdb lists one record per CDR3 protein. Here the sample spans about 260,000 distinct CDR3 sequences, 9.1% being singletons. This TCR was sampled from a human donor in good health (CMV status not recorded). Some clones in this sample may be carry-over from other donors' samples. V is TRBV7-9 and J is TRBJ1-6; D gene ambiguous. Source material: PBMCs. The CDR3 DNA sequence: TGTGCCAGCAGCTTGGGTGTAAATAATTCACCCCTCCACTTT. Protein: CASSLGVNNSPLHF.